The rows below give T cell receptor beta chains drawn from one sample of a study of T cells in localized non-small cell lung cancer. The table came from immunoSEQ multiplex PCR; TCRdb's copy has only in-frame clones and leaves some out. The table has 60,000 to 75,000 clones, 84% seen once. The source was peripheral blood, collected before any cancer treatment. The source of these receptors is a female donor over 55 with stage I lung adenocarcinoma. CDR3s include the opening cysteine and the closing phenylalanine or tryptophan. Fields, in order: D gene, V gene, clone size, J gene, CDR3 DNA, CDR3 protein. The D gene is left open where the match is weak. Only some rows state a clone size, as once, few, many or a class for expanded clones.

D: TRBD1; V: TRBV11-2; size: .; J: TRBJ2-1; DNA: TGTGCCAGCAGCTTAGTCAGGGGGATCAATGAGCAGTTCTTC; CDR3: CASSLVRGINEQFF
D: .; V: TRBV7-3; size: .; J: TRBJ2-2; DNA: TGTGCCAGCAGCTTCCACACCCCTAGGGGCGACACCGGGGAGCTGTTTTTT; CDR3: CASSFHTPRGDTGELFF
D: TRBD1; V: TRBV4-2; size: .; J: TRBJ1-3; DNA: TGTGCCAGCAGCCACTTACAGGGGTCCGGAAACACCATATATTTT; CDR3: CASSHLQGSGNTIYF
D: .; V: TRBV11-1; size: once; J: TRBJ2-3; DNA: TGTGCCAGCAGCTCCCCGGGACCTGCAGATACGCAGTATTTT; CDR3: CASSSPGPADTQYF
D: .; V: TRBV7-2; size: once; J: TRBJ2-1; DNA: TGTGCCAGCAGCTTATCTAGGTACAATGAGCAGTTCTTC; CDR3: CASSLSRYNEQFF
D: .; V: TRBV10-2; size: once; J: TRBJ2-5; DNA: TGCGCCAGCAGTGACCCCGAAGGAAGAGAGACCCAGTACTTC; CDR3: CASSDPEGRETQYF
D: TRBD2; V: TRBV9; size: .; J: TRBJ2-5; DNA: TGTGCCAGCAGCGTAGGACTAGCGGGTGGCGGGGCCCAGTACTTC; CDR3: CASSVGLAGGGAQYF
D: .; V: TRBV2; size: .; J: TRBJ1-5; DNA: TGTGCCAGCAGGAAGGACGGAGGAGGTCAGCCCCAGCATTTT; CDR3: CASRKDGGGQPQHF
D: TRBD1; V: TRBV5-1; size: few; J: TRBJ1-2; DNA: TGCGCCAGCAGAGATCAAGCCCGGACAGGGGGCGAACATGGCTACACCTTC; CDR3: CASRDQARTGGEHGYTF
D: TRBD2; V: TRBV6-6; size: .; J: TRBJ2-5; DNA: TGTGCCAGCACCTTTAGCGGGGGGACCCAAGAGACCCAGTACTTC; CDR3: CASTFSGGTQETQYF
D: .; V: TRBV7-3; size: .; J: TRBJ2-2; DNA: TGTGCCAGCAGCTTAAATGGGGAGGCCGGGGAGCTGTTTTTT; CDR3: CASSLNGEAGELFF
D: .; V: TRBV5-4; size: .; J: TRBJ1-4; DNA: TGTGCCAGCAGCAAATCAGGACTTAGTAATGAAAAACTGTTTTTT; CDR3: CASSKSGLSNEKLFF
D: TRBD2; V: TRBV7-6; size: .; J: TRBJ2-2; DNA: TGTGCCAGCAGCGACGGGACTAGCGGGGGGGCCGGGGAGCTGTTTTTT; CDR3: CASSDGTSGGAGELFF
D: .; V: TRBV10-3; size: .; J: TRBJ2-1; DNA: TGTGCCATCTCAGCCAACCGGGATGAGCAGTTCTTC; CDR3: CAISANRDEQFF
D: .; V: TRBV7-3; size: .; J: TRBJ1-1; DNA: TGTGCCAGCAGCACGACAGTGAACACTGAAGCTTTCTTT; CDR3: CASSTTVNTEAFF
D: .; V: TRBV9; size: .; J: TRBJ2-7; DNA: TGTGCCAGCAGCGCACAGGCCCTCCTAGGGGTAGGGCAGTACTTC; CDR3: CASSAQALLGVGQYF
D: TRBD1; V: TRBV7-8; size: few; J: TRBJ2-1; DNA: TGTGCCAGCAGCTATACCGGGACAGGGCTCAATGAGCAGTTCTTC; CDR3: CASSYTGTGLNEQFF
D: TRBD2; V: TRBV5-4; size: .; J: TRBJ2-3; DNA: TGTGCCAGCAGGTCCGGGACTAGCGGGGGCACAGATACGCAGTATTTT; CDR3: CASRSGTSGGTDTQYF
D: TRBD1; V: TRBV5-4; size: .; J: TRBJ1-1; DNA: TGTGCCAGCAGTTATGACAGGGATACTGAAGCTTTCTTT; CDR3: CASSYDRDTEAFF
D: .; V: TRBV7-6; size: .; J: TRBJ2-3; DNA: TGTGCCAGCAGCTTAGATAGGTGGACCGACACAGATACGCAGTATTTT; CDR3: CASSLDRWTDTDTQYF
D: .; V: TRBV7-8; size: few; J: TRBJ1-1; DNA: TGTGCCAGCAGCCTGTCGACGGTGAACACTGAAGCTTTCTTT; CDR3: CASSLSTVNTEAFF
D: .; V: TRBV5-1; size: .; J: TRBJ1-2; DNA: TGCGCCAGCAGCTTGGACGGTTATATTGGCTACACCTTC; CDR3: CASSLDGYIGYTF
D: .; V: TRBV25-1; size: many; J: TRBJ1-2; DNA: TGTGCCAGCAGTGTGATGGGGGGCAGTTATGGCTACACCTTC; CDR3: CASSVMGGSYGYTF
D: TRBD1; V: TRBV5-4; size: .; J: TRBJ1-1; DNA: TGTGCCAGCAGCCCCGCCCGGGCAGGGGGAGTGAACACTGAAGCTTTCTTT; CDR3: CASSPARAGGVNTEAFF
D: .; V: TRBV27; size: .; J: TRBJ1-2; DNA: TGTGCCAGCAGTTTAACAGGGATAATCTTTGGCTACACCTTC; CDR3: CASSLTGIIFGYTF
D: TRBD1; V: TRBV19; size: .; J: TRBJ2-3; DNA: TGTGCCAGTAGTACGAACAGGGGGCATTTAATAGTAGATACGCAGTATTTT; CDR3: CASSTNRGHLIVDTQYF
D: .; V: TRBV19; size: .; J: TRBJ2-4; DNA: TGTGCCAGTACCCCGGACGGTTTAGCCAAAAACATTCAGTACTTC; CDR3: CASTPDGLAKNIQYF
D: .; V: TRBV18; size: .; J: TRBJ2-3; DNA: TGTGCCAGCTCCCCCCGGCAGGGAGGCCCAGATACGCAGTATTTT; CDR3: CASSPRQGGPDTQYF
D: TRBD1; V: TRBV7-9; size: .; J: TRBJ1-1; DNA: TGTGCCAGCAGACCCGACAGGGGGAGGGAGAACACTGAAGCTTTCTTT; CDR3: CASRPDRGRENTEAFF
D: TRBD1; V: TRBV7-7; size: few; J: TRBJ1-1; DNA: TGTGCTAGCAGCCTAGGACAGGGGACTGAAGCTTTCTTT; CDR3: CASSLGQGTEAFF
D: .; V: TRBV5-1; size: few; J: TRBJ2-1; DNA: TGCGCCAGCAGCTTGGCCTCCCAGGGAGAGCAGTTCTTC; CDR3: CASSLASQGEQFF
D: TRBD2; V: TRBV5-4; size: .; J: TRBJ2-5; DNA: TGTGCCAGCAGCAACCTAGGGGCTAGCGGGTTTCAAGAGACCCAGTACTTC; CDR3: CASSNLGASGFQETQYF
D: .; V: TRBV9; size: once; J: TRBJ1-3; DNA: TGTGCCAGCAGCGTAGCTCGGGGATCCGGAAACACCATATATTTT; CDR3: CASSVARGSGNTIYF
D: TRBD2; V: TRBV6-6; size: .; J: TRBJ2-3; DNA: TGTGCCAGCTCTCTAGCGGGGGGCGTCACAGATACGCAGTATTTT; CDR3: CASSLAGGVTDTQYF
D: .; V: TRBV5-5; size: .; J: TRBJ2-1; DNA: TGTGCCAGCAGCTTAGGACCTAGCTCCTACAATGAGCAGTTCTTC; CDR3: CASSLGPSSYNEQFF
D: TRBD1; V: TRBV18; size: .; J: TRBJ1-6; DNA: TGTGCCAGCTCACCGGGACAGGGGATAGCACCCCTCCACTTT; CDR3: CASSPGQGIAPLHF
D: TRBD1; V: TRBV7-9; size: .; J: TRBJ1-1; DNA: TGTGCCAGCAGCGTGACAGGGATCGGGACTGAAGCTTTCTTT; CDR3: CASSVTGIGTEAFF
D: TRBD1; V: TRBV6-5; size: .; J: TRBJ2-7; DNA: TGTGCCAGCTCGGGACAGACCTACGAGCAGTACTTC; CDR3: CASSGQTYEQYF
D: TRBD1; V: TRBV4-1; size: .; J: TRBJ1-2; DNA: TGCGCCAGCAGCCATCCCGACAGGGGCTATGGCTACACCTTC; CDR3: CASSHPDRGYGYTF
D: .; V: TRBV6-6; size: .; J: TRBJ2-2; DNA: TGTGCCAGCGGGACATCATCCTCGTACGGGGAGCTGTTTTTT; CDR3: CASGTSSSYGELFF
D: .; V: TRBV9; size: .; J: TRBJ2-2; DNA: TGTGCCAGCTCCAGAGACACCGGGGAGCTGTTTTTT; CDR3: CASSRDTGELFF
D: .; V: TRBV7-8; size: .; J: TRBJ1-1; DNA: TGTGCCAGCAGCCTGGGAACAGGGAACACTGAAGCTTTCTTT; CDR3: CASSLGTGNTEAFF
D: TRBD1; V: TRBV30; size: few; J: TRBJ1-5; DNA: TGTGCCTGGAGCGACAGGGCTGGACAGCCCCAGCATTTT; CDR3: CAWSDRAGQPQHF
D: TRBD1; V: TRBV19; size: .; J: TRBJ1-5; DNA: TGTGCCAGTAGTACCCGACAGGGTTGGAATCAGCCCCAGCATTTT; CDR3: CASSTRQGWNQPQHF
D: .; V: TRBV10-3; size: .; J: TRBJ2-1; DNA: TGTGCCATCAGTGATGTAAGGACTAACAATGAGCAGTTCTTC; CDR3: CAISDVRTNNEQFF
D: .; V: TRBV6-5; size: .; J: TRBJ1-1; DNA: TGTGCCAGCAGTGCCGGGCCCGAAGCTTTCTTT; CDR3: CASSAGPEAFF
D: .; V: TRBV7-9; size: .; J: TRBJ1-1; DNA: TGTGCCAGCAGCTTAGAACCCTCCACTGAAGCTTTCTTT; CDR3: CASSLEPSTEAFF
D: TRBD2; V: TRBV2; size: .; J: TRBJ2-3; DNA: TGTGCCAGCAGTGAGACTAGCGGCAGCACAGATACGCAGTATTTT; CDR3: CASSETSGSTDTQYF
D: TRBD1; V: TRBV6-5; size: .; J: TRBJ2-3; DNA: TGTGCCAGCACTCAGCCCCGACAGGGACGGGATACGCAGTATTTT; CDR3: CASTQPRQGRDTQYF
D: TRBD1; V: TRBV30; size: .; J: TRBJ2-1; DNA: TGTGCCTGGACGAGGGGGCATGATGAGCAGTTCTTC; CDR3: CAWTRGHDEQFF
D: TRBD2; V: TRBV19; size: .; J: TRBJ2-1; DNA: TGTGCCAGTAGTAGGGCCCAGGCGGGGGACAATGAGCAGTTCTTC; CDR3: CASSRAQAGDNEQFF
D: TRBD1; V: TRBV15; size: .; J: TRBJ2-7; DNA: TGTGCCACCAGCAGAGCAAGGACAGGGGGCTACGAGCAGTACTTC; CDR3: CATSRARTGGYEQYF
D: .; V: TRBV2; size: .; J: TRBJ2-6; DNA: TGTGCCAGCAGTGTCACTGGGGCCAACGTCCTGACTTTC; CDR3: CASSVTGANVLTF